The 9 T cell receptor beta chains presented below share a single source sample, sequenced in a study of blood T cell repertoires in COVID-19. Measured with immunoSEQ multiplex PCR; TCRdb has only the in-frame clones, and not every one. The sample holds about 100,000 clones, 80% to 85% seen once. Sequencing input: peripheral blood. These receptors came from a human donor in a cohort sampled during active COVID-19.

V and J are TRBV19 and TRBJ1-2, with 7 bases aligning to TRBD1. V was clipped by 3 bases and J by 5 bases; unmatched bases: 3. The V gene's germline CDR1 is LNHDA and CDR2 SQIVND (reference sequence). The CDR3 totals 13 residues. The CDR3 loop is CASSILGQYGYTF. CDR3 DNA: TGTGCCAGTAGTATTCTGGGACAGTATGGCTACACCTTC. The whole variable domain, filled in from reference TRBV19 and TRBJ1-2, reads DGGITQSPKYLFRKEGQNVTLSCEQNLNHDAMYWYRQDPGQGLRLIYYSQIVNDFQKGDIAEGYSVSREKKESFPLTVTSAQKNPTAFYLCASSILGQYGYTFGSGTRLTVV.

This rearrangement joins TRBV6-2 or TRBV6-3 to TRBJ2-1, with 9 positions matching TRBD2. CDR1 and CDR2 from the germline V gene are MNHEY and SVGEGT. The CDR3 length is 14 residues. Trimming at V came to 2 bases and at J to 7 bases, leaving 3 bases not matched to a gene. The CDR3: CASSYPSGKNEQFF. The DNA of the CDR3 is TGTGCCAGCAGTTACCCTAGCGGGAAAAATGAGCAGTTCTTC.

This chain connects TRBV19 to TRBJ1-2; TRBD1 agrees at 8 bases. Germline lookup yields CDR1 LNHDA and CDR2 SQIVND (reference sequence). The CDR3 totals 14 residues. V shed 5 bases and J 1 base; nucleotides not matched to a gene: 3. The CDR3 is CASSRDRGNYGYTF. CDR3 nucleotides: TGTGCCAGTAGTCGAGACAGGGGTAACTATGGCTACACCTTC. The variable domain in full, with the rest retrieved from reference TRBV19 and TRBJ1-2, is DGGITQSPKYLFRKEGQNVTLSCEQNLNHDAMYWYRQDPGQGLRLIYYSQIVNDFQKGDIAEGYSVSREKKESFPLTVTSAQKNPTAFYLCASSRDRGNYGYTFGSGTRLTVV.

As to this clone: The junction shows a germline mismatch at one end, possibly a read error. The chain is built from TRBV29-1 and TRBJ1-2, with a weak D call TRBD1 (6 bases). This CDR3 has 13 residues. Germline V CDR1 and CDR2: SQVTM, ANQGSEA. As DNA, the CDR3 is TGCAGCGTTGGTGGGGGGGCTAATTATGGCTACACCTTC. This gives the protein CSVGGGANYGYTF.

Regarding this clone: Other nucleotide sequences from this sample produce the same CDR3. The CDR3 DNA sequence: TGTGCCAGCAGTTACGTTGGGGGGGAGCAGTACGTC. Amino acid sequence: CASSYVGGEQYV. The chain employs TRBV6-2 or TRBV6-3 and TRBJ2-7, with D perhaps matching TRBD2 (6 bases). Trimming removed 2 bases at V and 7 bases at J, with 9 bases between. CDR3 length equals 12 residues. Looked up from germline, CDR1 is MNHEY and CDR2 is SVGEGT.

The chain combines TRBV30 with TRBJ1-6; TRBD1 matches at 7 bases. The CDR3 is made up of 14 amino acids. Trimming removed 6 bases from V and 9 bases from J; junction bases left unmatched: 11. Germline V gene sequence: CDR1 GTSNPN, CDR2 SVGIG (reference sequence). The CDR3 nucleotides read TGTGCCTGTCCTACGGCAGGGGGTTCTTCACCCCTCCACTTT. This encodes CACPTAGGSSPLHF.

The rearrangement links TRBV5-1 to TRBJ1-1, with D unresolved. Germline V gives CDR1 SGHRS, CDR2 YFSETQ. V was pared by 0 bases and J by 5 bases, with 14 bases between. The CDR3 length is 15 residues. The DNA of the CDR3 is TGCGCCAGCAGCTTGGGTTCGTGGGCCGAGACTGAAGCTTTCTTT. As protein: CASSLGSWAETEAFF.

The CDR3 protein is CAWAGRHEQFF. The DNA of the CDR3 is TGTGCCTGGGCTGGGAGGCATGAGCAGTTCTTC. J is TRBJ2-1 and V is TRBV30; possible D gene TRBD2, 6 bases. The germline V and J ends were trimmed by 5 bases and 8 bases, with 10 bases remaining between them. The CDR3 has 11 residues. The germline V gene has CDR1 GTSNPN and CDR2 SVGIG (reference sequence).

The V call is TRBV7-9, the J call TRBJ2-7; 8 positions agree with TRBD1. Trimming at V came to 4 bases and at J to 4 bases, leaving 3 bases not matched to a gene. The germline CDR1 and CDR2 sequences are SEHNR and FQNEAQ (reference sequence). This CDR3 has 13 amino acids. The CDR3 bases are TGTGCCAGCAGCTCCAGGGGGCCGTACGAGCAGTACTTC. It encodes CASSSRGPYEQYF.